The source of this T cell receptor (beta chain) is a study of blood T cell repertoires in COVID-19. Authors' analysis steps: Estimation of nucleated cell counts relied on the amplification of reference gene primers. Libraries were prepared by immunoSEQ multiplex PCR; TCRdb keeps only in-frame clonotypes and omits some of them. D and trimming were read from the DNA, whereas the V and J calls and clone size are those reported in that table. The data hold 90,000 to 110,000 clones, with less than 90% observed a single time. The CDR3 has 17 amino acids. Trimming removed 3 bases at V and 2 bases at J, with 17 bases between. Germline assignment: CDR1 KGHSH and CDR2 LQKENI. This clone was recorded a few times.

The source material was peripheral blood. This chain links TRBV18 with TRBJ1-3; no clear D gene. The origin of this receptor is a man aged 50 to 59 with acute or convalescent COVID-19. CDR3 protein: CASSPMTPAGTGNTIYF. CDR3 coding DNA: TGTGCCAGCTCACCCATGACCCCAGCGGGTACTGGAAACACCATATATTTT.